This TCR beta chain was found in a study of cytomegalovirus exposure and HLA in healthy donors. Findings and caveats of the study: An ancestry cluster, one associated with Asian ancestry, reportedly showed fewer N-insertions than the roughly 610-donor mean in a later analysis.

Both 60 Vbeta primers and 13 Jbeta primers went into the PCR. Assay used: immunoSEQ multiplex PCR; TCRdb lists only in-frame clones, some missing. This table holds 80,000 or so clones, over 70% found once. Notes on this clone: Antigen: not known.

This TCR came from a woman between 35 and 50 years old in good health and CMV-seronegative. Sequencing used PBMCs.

The CDR3 coding sequence is TGTGCCAGCAGAGACCGGGACAGGGGTCTTCAGCCCCAGCATTTT. This gives the protein CASRDRDRGLQPQHF. The chain joins TRBV6-1 to TRBJ1-5, with 10 bases identical to TRBD1. V dropped 6 bases and J dropped 6; count of bases not matched to a gene: 8. The CDR3 sequence is 15 residues long. Germline V gene data show CDR1 as MNHNS and CDR2 as SASEGT.